What follows are 7 T cell receptor beta chains derived from one specimen sequenced in a study of cytomegalovirus exposure and HLA in healthy donors. The PCR was carried out with 60 Vbeta primers and 13 Jbeta primers. This table comes from immunoSEQ multiplex PCR, and its TCRdb copy is limited to in-frame clones, with some not included. The top ten hold 6% of the sample, which has 120,000 or so clones, 8.5% to 9% seen once. Source material: PBMCs. These receptor sequences come from a woman between 35 and 50 years old in good health and CMV-seropositive.

The chain links TRBV6-6 to TRBJ1-5, with D possibly being TRBD1 (5 bases). This CDR3 comprises 16 residues. Trimming stripped 2 bases from V and 7 bases from J, with 18 bases between. Germline loops: CDR1 MNHNY, CDR2 SVGAGI (reference sequence). CDR3 region: CASSYRYRTKGQPQHF. The CDR3, as DNA: TGTGCCAGCAGTTACCGATACAGGACCAAGGGGCAGCCCCAGCATTTT.

V and J are TRBV30 and TRBJ1-2; D ambiguous. The CDR3 is 12 amino acids. V was cut by 2 bases and J by 8 bases, with 12 bases left in between. Germline V CDR1 and CDR2: GTSNPN, SVGIG (reference sequence). The CDR3 is CAWSTGLGGYTF. The CDR3 nucleotides read TGTGCCTGGAGTACTGGCCTAGGCGGCTACACCTTC.

The sample holds a few counts of this clone. The chain carries TRBV7-6 and TRBJ1-1; TRBD1 agrees at 8 bases. V lost 4 bases and J lost 6; bases outside the gene matches: 7. This CDR3 comprises 14 residues. Germline CDR1 and CDR2: SGHVS and FNYEAQ. The CDR3, as DNA: TGTGCCAGCAGCTCCACGACAGGGGAATCTGAAGCTTTCTTT. Translated, it gives CASSSTTGESEAFF.

The genes are TRBV19 and TRBJ1-1; 12 bases fit TRBD1. J lost 9 bases, V lost 6 bases, and 5 bases had no gene match. Looked up from germline, CDR1 is LNHDA and CDR2 is SQIVND (reference sequence). This CDR3 has 13 residues. CDR3 nucleotide sequence: TGTGCCAGTAGCTTCGGGACAGGGGGCAAAGCTTTCTTT. Translating it yields CASSFGTGGKAFF. The full variable domain, with the rest looked up from reference TRBV19 and TRBJ1-1, is DGGITQSPKYLFRKEGQNVTLSCEQNLNHDAMYWYRQDPGQGLRLIYYSQIVNDFQKGDIAEGYSVSREKKESFPLTVTSAQKNPTAFYLCASSFGTGGKAFFGQGTRLTVV.

About this clone: Other DNA sequences in this specimen translate into the identical CDR3. The gene calls are TRBV19 and TRBJ2-1; no definite D call. Germline-derived CDR1 and CDR2 are LNHDA and SQIVND (reference sequence). The CDR3 runs 15 residues. The ends were cut back, 2 bases at V and 0 bases at J, with 8 bases in the middle. The CDR3 coding sequence is TGTGCCAGTAGTATATCGCCGAGCTCCTACAATGAGCAGTTCTTC. Translating gives CASSISPSSYNEQFF.

The table lists this clone with a few counts. The DNA of the CDR3 is TGTGCCAGCAGCTCGGGGAGGGGACCGTACTACGAGCAGTACTTC. It translates to CASSSGRGPYYEQYF. V usage is TRBV7-9 and J usage is TRBJ2-7; TRBD2 matches at 7 bases. V shed 4 bases, J shed 3 bases, and the junction held 9 bases outside the gene matches. The CDR3 covers 15 residues. CDR1 is SEHNR and CDR2 is FQNEAQ in the germline V gene (reference sequence).

This clone was detected a few times. This rearrangement joins TRBV30 to TRBJ2-6, with TRBD1 identical over 7 bases. Germline loops: CDR1 GTSNPN, CDR2 SVGIG (reference sequence). The CDR3 has 17 residues. V dropped 2 bases and J dropped 0; count of bases not matched to a gene: 7. CDR3 bases: TGTGCCTGGAGTCCCGACAGGGTCCACTCTGGGGCCAACGTCCTGACTTTC. It yields the protein CAWSPDRVHSGANVLTF.